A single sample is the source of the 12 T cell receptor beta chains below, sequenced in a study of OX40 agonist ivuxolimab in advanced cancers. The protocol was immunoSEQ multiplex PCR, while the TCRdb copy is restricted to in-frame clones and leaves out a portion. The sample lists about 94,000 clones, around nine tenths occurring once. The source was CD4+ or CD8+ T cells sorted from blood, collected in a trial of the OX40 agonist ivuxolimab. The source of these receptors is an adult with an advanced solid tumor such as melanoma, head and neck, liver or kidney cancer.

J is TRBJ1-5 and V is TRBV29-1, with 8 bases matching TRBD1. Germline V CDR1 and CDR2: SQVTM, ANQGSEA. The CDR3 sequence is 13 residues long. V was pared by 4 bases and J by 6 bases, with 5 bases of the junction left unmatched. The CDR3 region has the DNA TGCAGCGTTGTCACAGGGGGAGGTCAGCCCCAGCATTTT. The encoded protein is CSVVTGGGQPQHF.

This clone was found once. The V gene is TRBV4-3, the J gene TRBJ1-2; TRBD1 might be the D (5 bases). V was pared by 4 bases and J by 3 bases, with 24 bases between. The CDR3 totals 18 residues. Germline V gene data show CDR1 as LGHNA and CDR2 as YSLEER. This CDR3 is CASSRGRAGGISDYGYTF. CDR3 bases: TGCGCCAGCAGCCGGGGACGGGCAGGAGGAATTTCGGACTATGGCTACACCTTC.

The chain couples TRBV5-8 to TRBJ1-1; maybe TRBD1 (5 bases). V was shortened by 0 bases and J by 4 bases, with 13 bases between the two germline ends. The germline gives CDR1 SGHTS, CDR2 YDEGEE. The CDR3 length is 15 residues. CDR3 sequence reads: CASSLGARAGTEAFF. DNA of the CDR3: TGTGCCAGCAGCTTGGGTGCCAGGGCTGGCACTGAAGCTTTCTTT.

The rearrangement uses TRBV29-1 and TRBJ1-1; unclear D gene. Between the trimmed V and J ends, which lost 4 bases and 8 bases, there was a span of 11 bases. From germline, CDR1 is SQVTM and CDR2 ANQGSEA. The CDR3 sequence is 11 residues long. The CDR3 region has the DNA TGCAGCGTTGCGGTAGGGCAAGAAGCTTTCTTT. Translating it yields CSVAVGQEAFF.

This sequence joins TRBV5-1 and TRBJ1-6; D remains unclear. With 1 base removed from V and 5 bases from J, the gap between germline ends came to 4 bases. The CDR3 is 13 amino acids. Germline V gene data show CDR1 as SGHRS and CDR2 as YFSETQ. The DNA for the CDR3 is TGCGCCAGCAGCTTGCAGGATAATTCACCCCTCCACTTT. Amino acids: CASSLQDNSPLHF.

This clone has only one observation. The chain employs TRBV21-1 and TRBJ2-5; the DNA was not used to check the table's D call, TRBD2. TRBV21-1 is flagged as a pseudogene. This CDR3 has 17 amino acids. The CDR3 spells CASSLDWTSGGQETQYF. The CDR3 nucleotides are TGTGCCAGCAGCCTCGATTGGACTAGCGGGGGGCAAGAGACCCAGTACTTC.

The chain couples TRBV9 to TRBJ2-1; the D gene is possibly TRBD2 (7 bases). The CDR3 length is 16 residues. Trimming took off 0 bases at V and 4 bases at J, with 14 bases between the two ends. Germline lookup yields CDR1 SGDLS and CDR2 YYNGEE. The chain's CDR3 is CASSVDGGARYNEQFF. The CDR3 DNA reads TGTGCCAGCAGCGTAGATGGGGGGGCGAGGTACAATGAGCAGTTCTTC.

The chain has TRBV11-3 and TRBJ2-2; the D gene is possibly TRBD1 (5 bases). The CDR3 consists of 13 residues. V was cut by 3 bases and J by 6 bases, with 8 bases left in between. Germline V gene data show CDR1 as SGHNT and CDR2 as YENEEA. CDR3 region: CASSFRDPGELFF. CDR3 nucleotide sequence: TGTGCCAGCAGCTTCAGGGATCCCGGGGAGCTGTTTTTT.

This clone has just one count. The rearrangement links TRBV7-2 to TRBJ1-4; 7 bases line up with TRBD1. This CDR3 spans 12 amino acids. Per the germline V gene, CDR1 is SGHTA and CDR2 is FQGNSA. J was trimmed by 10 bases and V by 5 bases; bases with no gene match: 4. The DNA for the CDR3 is TGTGCCAGCAGCCCCCACAGGGGAAAACTGTTTTTT. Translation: CASSPHRGKLFF.

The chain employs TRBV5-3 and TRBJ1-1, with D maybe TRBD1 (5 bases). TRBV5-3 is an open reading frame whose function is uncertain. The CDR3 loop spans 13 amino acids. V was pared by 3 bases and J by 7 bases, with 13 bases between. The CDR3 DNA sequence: TGTGCCAGAAGCTCCTACGGGACCGGTGAAGCTTTCTTT. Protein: CARSSYGTGEAFF.

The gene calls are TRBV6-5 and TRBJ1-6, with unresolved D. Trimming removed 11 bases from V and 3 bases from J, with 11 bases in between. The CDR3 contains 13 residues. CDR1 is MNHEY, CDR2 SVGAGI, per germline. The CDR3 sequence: CASKYSYNSPLHF. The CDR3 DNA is TGTGCCTCAAAATACAGCTATAATTCACCCCTCCACTTT.

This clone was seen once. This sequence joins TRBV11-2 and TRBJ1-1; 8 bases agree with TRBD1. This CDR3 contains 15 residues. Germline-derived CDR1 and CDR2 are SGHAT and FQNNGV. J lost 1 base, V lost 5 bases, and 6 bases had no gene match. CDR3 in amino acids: CASSHPGQANTEAFF. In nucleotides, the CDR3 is TGTGCCAGCAGCCATCCGGGACAGGCGAACACTGAAGCTTTCTTT. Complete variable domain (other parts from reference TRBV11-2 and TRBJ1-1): EAGVAQSPRYKIIEKRQSVAFWCNPISGHATLYWYQQILGQGPKLLIQFQNNGVVDDSQLPKDRFSAERLKGVDSTLKIQPAKLEDSAVYLCASSHPGQANTEAFFGQGTRLTVV.